These T cell receptor beta chains were read from a single sample in a study of T cell clones after liver transplantation. Sequencing was performed with immunoSEQ multiplex PCR; in TCRdb, only in-frame clones are kept and a portion is missing. The sample holds about 51,000 clones, 80% to 90% seen once. The sample here was CD8+ T cells from blood, taken 12 months after liver transplant. All receptors derive from a human patient who received a liver transplant. A subset of T cells may come from the graft donor. Both conserved end residues are part of each CDR3. A D gene is named only where the DNA matches it firmly. Clone sizes are given selectively: once, few, many, or a class where the clone is expanded.

CDR3 length	clone size	V gene	J gene	D gene	CDR3 protein	CDR3 DNA
13	-	TRBV27	TRBJ1-2	-	CASSLANFYGYTF	TGTGCCAGCAGTTTAGCCAATTTCTATGGCTACACCTTC
14	-	TRBV27	TRBJ2-5	-	CASSLVGGQETQYF	TGTGCCAGCAGTTTGGTAGGCGGCCAAGAGACCCAGTACTTC
16	-	TRBV27	TRBJ2-1	TRBD2	CASSFPGLAGSNEQFF	TGTGCCAGCAGTTTCCCGGGACTAGCGGGATCCAATGAGCAGTTCTTC
13	-	TRBV19	TRBJ1-2	-	CASSPGTNYGYTF	TGTGCCAGTAGTCCGGGGACTAACTATGGCTACACCTTC
14	-	TRBV7-8	TRBJ1-4	-	CASSLERPDEKLFF	TGTGCCAGCAGCTTAGAACGGCCCGATGAAAAACTGTTTTTT
14	-	TRBV7-9	TRBJ2-7	-	CASSLFEGAYEQYF	TGTGCCAGCAGCTTATTTGAAGGGGCCTACGAGCAGTACTTC
14	-	TRBV6-5	TRBJ2-1	-	CASSYRETYNEQFF	TGTGCCAGCAGTTATCGAGAGACCTACAATGAGCAGTTCTTC
15	-	TRBV9	TRBJ2-2	TRBD2	CASSVELAATGELFF	TGTGCCAGCAGCGTAGAACTAGCGGCCACCGGGGAGCTGTTTTTT
13	-	TRBV5-6	TRBJ1-1	-	CASSLSMNTEAFF	TGTGCCAGCAGCTTGAGCATGAACACTGAAGCTTTCTTT
11	-	TRBV5-4	TRBJ1-1	-	CASSLNTEAFF	TGTGCCAGCAGTCTGAACACTGAAGCTTTCTTT
13	-	TRBV12-5	TRBJ1-1	-	CASAWEGSTEAFF	TGTGCTAGTGCCTGGGAAGGGAGCACTGAAGCTTTCTTT
15	-	TRBV29-1	TRBJ1-1	TRBD1	CSVPRQGPLNTEAFF	TGCAGCGTGCCGAGACAGGGGCCCCTGAACACTGAAGCTTTCTTT
13	-	TRBV19	TRBJ1-1	TRBD1	CASSQGVNTEAFF	TGTGCCAGTTCTCAGGGGGTGAACACTGAAGCTTTCTTT
18	-	TRBV4-1	TRBJ2-1	TRBD2	CASSQGPVTSVLYNEQFF	TGCGCCAGCAGCCAAGGACCTGTGACTAGCGTACTCTACAATGAGCAGTTCTTC
16	-	TRBV7-2	TRBJ2-7	TRBD2	CASSLAWREGLYEQYF	TGTGCCAGCAGCTTAGCTTGGCGGGAGGGCCTTTACGAGCAGTACTTC
13	-	TRBV4-1	TRBJ1-1	-	CASSQDPNTEAFF	TGCGCCAGCAGCCAAGATCCAAACACTGAAGCTTTCTTT
16	-	TRBV25-1	TRBJ1-4	-	CASSNPRGRGDEKLFF	TGTGCCAGCAGTAACCCCCGAGGGCGGGGGGATGAAAAACTGTTTTTT
19	few	TRBV2	TRBJ2-3	TRBD2	CASSPLHLAGDGHEYTQYF	TGTGCCAGCAGTCCCCTCCACCTAGCGGGAGATGGGCACGAGTATACGCAGTATTTT
15	-	TRBV7-8	TRBJ2-1	-	CASRDRDFTYNEQFF	TGTGCCAGCAGGGACCGGGACTTCACCTACAATGAGCAGTTCTTC
15	-	TRBV4-1	TRBJ2-7	-	CASSQEVGQNYEQYF	TGCGCCAGCAGCCAAGAAGTTGGCCAGAACTACGAGCAGTACTTC
14	-	TRBV29-1	TRBJ1-2	TRBD1	CSVGGTGHNYGYTF	TGCAGCGTTGGAGGGACAGGCCACAACTATGGCTACACCTTC
18	-	TRBV13	TRBJ2-6	TRBD1	CASSLWTGGNSGANVLTF	TGTGCCAGCAGCCTGTGGACAGGGGGGAACTCTGGGGCCAACGTCCTGACTTTC
20	-	TRBV2	TRBJ2-7	TRBD2	CASSEAGRGPETSGSYEQYF	TGTGCCAGCAGTGAAGCCGGTCGGGGCCCAGAAACTAGCGGGAGTTACGAGCAGTACTTC
16	-	TRBV18	TRBJ2-7	TRBD2	CASSTTSGSFPYEQYF	TGTGCCAGCTCAACTACTAGCGGGAGTTTCCCCTACGAGCAGTACTTC
17	-	TRBV19	TRBJ2-5	-	CASSSGDSHPTQETQYF	TGTGCCAGTAGTTCGGGGGACTCCCATCCCACCCAAGAGACCCAGTACTTC
12	-	TRBV19	TRBJ1-4	-	CASRDRMEKLFF	TGTGCCAGTAGAGACAGGATGGAAAAACTGTTTTTT
15	-	TRBV4-1	TRBJ2-7	TRBD2	CASREGLAGNYEQYF	TGCGCCAGCAGGGAGGGACTAGCGGGAAACTACGAGCAGTACTTC
15	-	TRBV27	TRBJ1-1	TRBD1	CASSIIGQGVTEAFF	TGTGCCAGCAGTATTATAGGACAGGGGGTGACTGAAGCTTTCTTT
13	-	TRBV6-6	TRBJ1-1	-	CASSYPARAEAFF	TGTGCCAGCAGTTACCCCGCCAGGGCTGAAGCTTTCTTT
15	-	TRBV7-9	TRBJ1-4	-	CASNAPVGANEKLFF	TGTGCCAGCAATGCCCCGGTCGGAGCTAATGAAAAACTGTTTTTT
15	-	TRBV28	TRBJ2-3	TRBD2	CASRVAGEGIDTQYF	TGTGCCAGCAGGGTAGCGGGAGAGGGAATAGATACGCAGTATTTT
15	-	TRBV4-1	TRBJ2-7	TRBD2	CASSQQTSGRNEQYF	TGCGCCAGCAGCCAACAGACTAGCGGGAGGAACGAGCAGTACTTC
15	-	TRBV5-6	TRBJ2-2	TRBD1	CASSAETGVDGELFF	TGTGCCAGCAGCGCGGAGACAGGGGTTGACGGGGAGCTGTTTTTT
15	-	TRBV10-2	TRBJ1-2	TRBD1	CASSDWTGEGYGYTF	TGCGCCAGCAGTGATTGGACAGGGGAGGGCTATGGCTACACCTTC
13	-	TRBV5-1	TRBJ1-1	-	CASSLGGGTEAFF	TGCGCCAGCAGCTTGGGAGGTGGTACTGAAGCTTTCTTT
16	-	TRBV10-3	TRBJ1-3	-	CAISPPGPASGNTIYF	TGTGCCATCAGTCCGCCGGGACCTGCCTCGGGAAACACCATATATTTT
14	-	TRBV15	TRBJ2-3	-	CATSRSGETDTQYF	TGTGCCACCAGCAGATCCGGCGAGACAGATACGCAGTATTTT
16	-	TRBV7-8	TRBJ2-5	TRBD2	CASSVYSGRAGETQYF	TGTGCCAGCAGCGTATATAGCGGGAGGGCCGGAGAGACCCAGTACTTC
15	-	TRBV7-9	TRBJ1-2	-	CASSSPGEANYGYTF	TGTGCCAGCAGCTCCCCCGGGGAGGCTAACTATGGCTACACCTTC
16	-	TRBV11-2	TRBJ2-7	-	CASRLSGYGFDYEQYF	TGTGCCAGCAGACTCTCGGGATATGGTTTTGACTACGAGCAGTACTTC
14	-	TRBV7-9	TRBJ2-4	-	CASSNSLTKNIQYF	TGTGCCAGCAGCAACAGCCTTACCAAAAACATTCAGTACTTC
12	-	TRBV25-1	TRBJ1-5	-	CASSESGPAQHF	TGTGCCAGCAGTGAATCAGGACCAGCCCAGCATTTT
13	-	TRBV29-1	TRBJ2-7	-	CSVETGHLYEQYF	TGCAGCGTTGAAACAGGACACCTCTACGAGCAGTACTTC
16	few	TRBV28	TRBJ1-2	-	CASYGPRAESNYGYTF	TGTGCCAGCTACGGCCCCCGGGCAGAGTCCAACTATGGCTACACCTTC
10	-	TRBV2	TRBJ2-5	-	CATPPGTQYF	TGTGCCACCCCCCCCGGGACCCAGTACTTC